This T cell receptor beta chain was captured by sequencing in a study of beta chain features in type 1 diabetes. Study-wide results and caveats: Patients with Type 1 diabetes showed moderately but significantly shorter TCRB CDR3s in all four CD4+ subsets. PCR might pick shorter templates more often, in the same way for patients and controls.

Trimming shortened V by 0 bases and J by 0 bases, and 9 bases separated the two germline ends. The germline CDR1 and CDR2 sequences are MNHEY and SVGAGI. The CDR3 length is 15 residues. With regard to this clone: What it recognizes is unknown.

Expressed TCRB transcripts were sequenced after all isolated RNA was converted to cDNA. Each sample of naive, central memory or regulatory T cells had, on average, approximately 3.5 million reads. Clones were sequenced by immunoSEQ multiplex PCR, and TCRdb holds only the in-frame ones, with some missing. This sample has 500,000 to 850,000 clones, with over 12% found just once. This chain joins TRBV6-5 and TRBJ2-7; no clear D. Sequences were obtained from naive CD4+ T cells from blood. The receptor comes from a man aged 18-30 years with type 1 diabetes. Written as DNA, the CDR3 is TGTGCCAGCAGTTACTCCCCAGATAGCTCCTACGAGCAGTACTTC. Amino acid sequence: CASSYSPDSSYEQYF.